A single sample is the source of the 9 T cell receptor beta chains below, sequenced in a study of T cells in Graves' hyperthyroidism and ophthalmopathy. The CDR3 regions of TCR beta were amplified from RNA transcripts. During a first-round RT-PCR of the TCR CDR3, the HTBI primer set was used. From the multiplex PCR reads, TCRdb called clonotypes with MiXCR, one entry per CDR3 protein. There are 160,000 or so distinct CDR3 sequences in the sample; about 9.4% occur only once, and around 21% lies in the top ten. The specimen was blood. These receptors were taken from a woman aged 18-29 years with Graves' hyperthyroidism that later progressed to Graves' ophthalmopathy.

This clonotype was seen at least ten times. J is TRBJ1-5 and V is TRBV20-1; no clear D. CDR1 DFQATT and CDR2 SNEGSKA come from the germline V gene (reference sequence). This CDR3 is built from 14 residues. V was shortened by 3 bases and J by 1 base, with 10 bases between the two germline ends. CDR3 amino acids: CSASGGESNQPQHF. For the CDR3, the DNA is TGCAGTGCTAGCGGCGGGGAGAGCAATCAGCCCCAGCATTTT.

This clonotype was seen repeatedly, ten times or more. CDR3 residues: CSVSTSGGIGGELFF. The CDR3 DNA reads TGCAGCGTTTCCACTAGCGGGGGAATTGGCGGGGAGCTGTTTTTT. The genes are TRBV29-1 and TRBJ2-2; 11 nucleotides line up with TRBD2. V was clipped by 5 bases and J by 7 bases; unmatched bases: 9. CDR1 is SQVTM and CDR2 is ANQGSEA in the germline V gene. This CDR3 is 15 amino acids long.

This clonotype was recorded many times. The chain links TRBV29-1 to TRBJ2-2, with 13 bases identical to TRBD2. Germline V lookup: CDR1 SQVTM, CDR2 ANQGSEA. The CDR3 runs 15 residues. V lost 2 bases to trimming and J lost 7 bases; unmatched junction nucleotides: 4. The CDR3: CSVETSGGAGGELFF. CDR3 coding DNA: TGCAGCGTTGAAACTAGCGGGGGGGCCGGCGGGGAGCTGTTTTTT.

This clonotype was picked up many times. CDR3 sequence: CSANQGGATEQYF. CDR3 nucleotide sequence: TGCAGTGCTAATCAGGGGGGGGCTACCGAGCAGTACTTC. J is TRBJ2-7 and V is TRBV20-1; D might be TRBD1 or TRBD2, each matching 7 bases. V lost 4 bases and J 6 bases, leaving 16 bases between the germline ends. CDR1 and CDR2 from the germline V gene are DFQATT and SNEGSKA (reference sequence). This CDR3 contains 13 residues.

This clonotype is medium-sized within its sample. The chain joins TRBV3-1 to TRBJ2-5, with D possibly TRBD2 on 6 matching bases. The V and J ends lost 0 bases and 4 bases respectively, with 12 bases between them. This CDR3 spans 15 amino acids. Looked up from germline, CDR1 is LGHDT and CDR2 is YNNKEL (reference sequence). CDR3 sequence reads: CASSQDHGRGETQYF. The CDR3 bases are TGTGCCAGCAGCCAAGATCACGGGCGGGGAGAGACCCAGTACTTC.

This clonotype was observed many times. The chain has TRBV4-2 and TRBJ1-2, with TRBD1 as a possible D gene (5 bases). Trimming took off 1 base at V and 7 bases at J, with 10 bases between the two ends. CDR3 length: 13 amino acids. Germline assignment: CDR1 LGHNA and CDR2 YNFKEQ. CDR3: CASSQGGALGYTF. CDR3 bases: TGTGCCAGCAGCCAAGGGGGCGCACTTGGCTACACCTTC.

This clonotype appeared many times. V usage is TRBV12-3 or TRBV12-4 and J usage is TRBJ1-4, with D possibly TRBD1 on 6 matching bases. With 3 bases removed from V and 4 bases from J, the gap between germline ends came to 9 bases. The CDR3 extends over 14 amino acids. The chain's CDR3 is CASSFGQYNEKLFF. As DNA, the CDR3 is TGTGCCAGCAGTTTCGGACAGTATAATGAAAAACTGTTTTTT.

This clonotype has at least ten counts. The gene calls are TRBV27 and TRBJ2-5; 11 bases match TRBD1. The germline CDR1 and CDR2 sequences are MNHEY and SMNVEV (reference sequence). The CDR3 consists of 17 residues. With V trimmed by 1 base and J by 3 bases, 7 bases remained unmatched. CDR3 DNA sequence: TGTGCCAGCAGTTTATATAGTGGACAGGGGGCTGAAGAGACCCAGTACTTC. Amino acid sequence: CASSLYSGQGAEETQYF.

This chain links TRBV27 with TRBJ1-2; tentatively, D is TRBD1 (6 bases). V lost 6 bases and J 7 bases, leaving 15 bases between the germline ends. The CDR3 is made up of 13 amino acids. The germline gives CDR1 MNHEY, CDR2 SMNVEV (reference sequence). CDR3 in DNA: TGTGCCAGCAGCTTTACAGGGCTGGCTGGCTACACCTTC. It codes for CASSFTGLAGYTF.